This T cell receptor beta chain was identified during a study of cytomegalovirus exposure and HLA in healthy donors. General study results and limits: TCR sequences were mostly rare, though some public TCRs occurred in many donors. Among the most significant clusters, several appeared linked to common viral pathogens in a later analysis.

For this clone: Antigen unknown.

The primer mix had 60 Vbeta and 13 Jbeta primers. TCRdb keeps only in-frame clones here, not all; method: immunoSEQ multiplex PCR. The sample lists about 80,000 clones; 67% were seen once. This receptor was identified in a woman in her forties or fifties in good health and CMV-seropositive. Sequencing was performed on PBMCs.

The CDR3 reads CASSDPDRGVGELFF. In nucleotides, the CDR3 is TGTGCCAGCAGTGACCCGGACAGGGGTGTCGGGGAGCTGTTTTTT. V gene TRBV2 combines with J gene TRBJ2-2, with 9 bases lining up with TRBD1. This CDR3 has 15 residues. CDR1 is SNHLY, CDR2 FYNNEI, per germline. V shed 3 bases, J shed 7 bases, and the junction held 6 bases outside the gene matches.